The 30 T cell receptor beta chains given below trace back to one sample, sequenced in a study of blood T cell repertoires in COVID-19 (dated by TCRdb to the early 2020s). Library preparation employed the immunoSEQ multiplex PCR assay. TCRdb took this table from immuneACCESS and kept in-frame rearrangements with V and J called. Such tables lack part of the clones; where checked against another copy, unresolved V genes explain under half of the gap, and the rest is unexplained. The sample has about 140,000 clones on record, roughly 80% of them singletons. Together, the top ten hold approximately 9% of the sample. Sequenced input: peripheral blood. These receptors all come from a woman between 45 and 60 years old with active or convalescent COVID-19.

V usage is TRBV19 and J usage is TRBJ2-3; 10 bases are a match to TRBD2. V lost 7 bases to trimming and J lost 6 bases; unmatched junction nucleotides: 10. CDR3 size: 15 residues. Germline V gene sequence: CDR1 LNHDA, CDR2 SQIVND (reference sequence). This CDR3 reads CASTLAGAPQDTQYF. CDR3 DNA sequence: TGTGCCAGTACCCTAGCGGGGGCCCCCCAGGATACGCAGTATTTT.

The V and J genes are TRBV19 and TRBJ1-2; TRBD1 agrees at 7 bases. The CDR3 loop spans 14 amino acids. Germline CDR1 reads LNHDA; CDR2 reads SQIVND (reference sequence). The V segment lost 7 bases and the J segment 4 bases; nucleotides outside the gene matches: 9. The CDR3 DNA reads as TGTGCCAGTACTTCCGTGGGGACAGTCTATGGCTACACCTTC. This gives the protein CASTSVGTVYGYTF.

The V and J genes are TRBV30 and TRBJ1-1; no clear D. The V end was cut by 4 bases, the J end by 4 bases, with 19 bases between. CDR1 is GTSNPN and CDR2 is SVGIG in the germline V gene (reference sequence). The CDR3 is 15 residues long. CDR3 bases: TGTGCCTGGAATACGAAGCCGAACGTCGGCACTGAAGCTTTCTTT. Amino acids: CAWNTKPNVGTEAFF.

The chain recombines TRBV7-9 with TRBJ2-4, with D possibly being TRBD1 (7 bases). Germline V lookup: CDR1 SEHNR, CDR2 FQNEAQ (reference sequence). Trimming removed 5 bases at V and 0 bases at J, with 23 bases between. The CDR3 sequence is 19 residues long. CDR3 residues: CASSQVRGRDSLAKNIQYF. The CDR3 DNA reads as TGTGCCAGCAGCCAAGTGAGGGGGCGGGACTCACTAGCCAAAAACATTCAGTACTTC.

DNA for the CDR3: TGTGCCAGTAGTCTGGGGGGACTCAGCAATCAGCCCCAGCATTTT. It is translated as CASSLGGLSNQPQHF. The genes are TRBV19 and TRBJ1-5; perhaps TRBD1 as D (5 bases). CDR3 size: 15 residues. V lost 5 bases and J lost 1, with 12 bases in between. Germline CDR1 and CDR2: LNHDA and SQIVND (reference sequence).

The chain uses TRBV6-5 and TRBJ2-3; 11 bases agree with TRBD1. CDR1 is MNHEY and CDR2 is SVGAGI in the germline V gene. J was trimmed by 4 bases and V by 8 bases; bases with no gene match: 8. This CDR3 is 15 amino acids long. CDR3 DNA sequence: TGTGCCAGCCGGCTGGACAGGGGGCCGGCAGATACGCAGTATTTT. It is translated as CASRLDRGPADTQYF.

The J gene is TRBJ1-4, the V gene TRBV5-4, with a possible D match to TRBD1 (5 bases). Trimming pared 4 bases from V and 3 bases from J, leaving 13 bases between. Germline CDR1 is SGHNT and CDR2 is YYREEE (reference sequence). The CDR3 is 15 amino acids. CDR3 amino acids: CASSRESTANEKLFF. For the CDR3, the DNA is TGTGCCAGCAGCAGGGAATCGACAGCTAATGAAAAACTGTTTTTT.

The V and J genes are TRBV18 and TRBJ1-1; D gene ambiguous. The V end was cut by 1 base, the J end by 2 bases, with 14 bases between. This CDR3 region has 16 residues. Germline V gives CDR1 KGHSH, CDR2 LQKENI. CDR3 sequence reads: CASSPREELKNTEAFF. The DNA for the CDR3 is TGTGCCAGCTCACCACGGGAGGAGTTGAAAAACACTGAAGCTTTCTTT.

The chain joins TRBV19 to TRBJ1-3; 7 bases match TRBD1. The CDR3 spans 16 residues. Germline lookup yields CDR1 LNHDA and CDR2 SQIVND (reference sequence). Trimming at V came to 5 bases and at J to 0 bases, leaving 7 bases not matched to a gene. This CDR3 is CASSGRQGASGNTIYF. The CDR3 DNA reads TGTGCCAGTAGTGGACGACAGGGTGCCTCTGGAAACACCATATATTTT.

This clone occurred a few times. CDR3 in amino acids: CASSVAMRSTDTQYF. CDR3 nucleotides: TGTGCCAGCAGCGTAGCTATGCGAAGCACAGATACGCAGTATTTT. The rearrangement uses TRBV9 and TRBJ2-3; D remains unclear. The CDR3 sequence is 15 residues long. Trimming took 0 bases from V and 0 from J, leaving 8 bases between them. Germline lookup yields CDR1 SGDLS and CDR2 YYNGEE.

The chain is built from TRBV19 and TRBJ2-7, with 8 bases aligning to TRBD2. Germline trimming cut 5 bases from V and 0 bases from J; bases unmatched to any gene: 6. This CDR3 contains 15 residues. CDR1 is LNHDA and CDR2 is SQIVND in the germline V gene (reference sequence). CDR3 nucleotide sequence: TGTGCCAGTAGTTTTCTAGCGGGCCCCTCCTACGAGCAGTACTTC. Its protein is CASSFLAGPSYEQYF.

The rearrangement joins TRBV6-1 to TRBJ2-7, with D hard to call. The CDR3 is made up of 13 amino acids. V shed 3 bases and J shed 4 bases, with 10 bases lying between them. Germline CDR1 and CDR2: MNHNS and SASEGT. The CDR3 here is CASSEGRAYEQYF. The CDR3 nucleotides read TGTGCCAGCAGTGAGGGCAGAGCTTACGAGCAGTACTTC.

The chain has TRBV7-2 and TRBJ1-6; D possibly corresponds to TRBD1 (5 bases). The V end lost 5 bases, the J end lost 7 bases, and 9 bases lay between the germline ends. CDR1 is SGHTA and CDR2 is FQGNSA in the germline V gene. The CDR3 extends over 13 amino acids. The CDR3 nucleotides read TGTGCCAGCAGCCTTCAGGGAAATTCACCCCTCCACTTT. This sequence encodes CASSLQGNSPLHF.

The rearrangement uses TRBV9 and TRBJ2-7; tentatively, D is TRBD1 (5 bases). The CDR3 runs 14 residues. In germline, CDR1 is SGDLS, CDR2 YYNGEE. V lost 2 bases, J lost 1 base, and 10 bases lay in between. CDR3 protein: CASSVAGRSYEQYF. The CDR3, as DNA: TGTGCCAGCAGCGTGGCAGGGCGATCCTACGAGCAGTACTTC.

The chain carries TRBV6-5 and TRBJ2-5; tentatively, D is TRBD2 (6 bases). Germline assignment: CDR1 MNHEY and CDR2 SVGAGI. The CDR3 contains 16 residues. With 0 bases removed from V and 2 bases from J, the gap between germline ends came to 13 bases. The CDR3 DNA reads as TGTGCCAGCAGTTACTCTTCGGGAGAGGGTCAAGAGACCCAGTACTTC. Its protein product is CASSYSSGEGQETQYF.

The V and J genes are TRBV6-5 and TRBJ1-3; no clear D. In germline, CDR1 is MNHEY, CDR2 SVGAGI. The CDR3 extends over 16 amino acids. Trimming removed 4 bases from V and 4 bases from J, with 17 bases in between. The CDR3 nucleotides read TGTGCCAGCAGTTCCGGGTCCCCTCATTACGGAAACACCATATATTTT. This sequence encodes CASSSGSPHYGNTIYF.

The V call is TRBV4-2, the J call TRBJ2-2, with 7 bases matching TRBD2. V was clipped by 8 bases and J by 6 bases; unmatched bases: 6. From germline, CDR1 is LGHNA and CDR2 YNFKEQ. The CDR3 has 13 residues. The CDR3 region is CASGPAGAGELFF. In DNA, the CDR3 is TGTGCCAGCGGCCCCGCGGGGGCCGGGGAGCTGTTTTTT.

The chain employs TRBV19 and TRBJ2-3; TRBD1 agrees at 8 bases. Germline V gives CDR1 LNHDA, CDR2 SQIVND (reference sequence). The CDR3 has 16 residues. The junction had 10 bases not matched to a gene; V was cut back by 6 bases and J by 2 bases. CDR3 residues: CASRGQGGIPTDTQYF. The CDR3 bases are TGTGCCAGTAGAGGACAGGGAGGAATTCCCACAGATACGCAGTATTTT.

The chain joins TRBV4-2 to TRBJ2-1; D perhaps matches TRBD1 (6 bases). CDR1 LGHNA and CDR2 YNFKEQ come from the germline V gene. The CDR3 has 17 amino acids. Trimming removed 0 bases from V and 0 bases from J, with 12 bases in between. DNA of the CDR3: TGTGCCAGCAGCCAAGAGGGGGACACCGGCTCCTACAATGAGCAGTTCTTC. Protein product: CASSQEGDTGSYNEQFF.

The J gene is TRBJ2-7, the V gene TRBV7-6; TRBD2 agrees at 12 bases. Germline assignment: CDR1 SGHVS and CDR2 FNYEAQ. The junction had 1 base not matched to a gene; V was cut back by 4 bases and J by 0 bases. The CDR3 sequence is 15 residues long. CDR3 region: CASSSSGRASYEQYF. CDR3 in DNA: TGTGCCAGCAGCTCTAGCGGGAGGGCCTCCTACGAGCAGTACTTC.

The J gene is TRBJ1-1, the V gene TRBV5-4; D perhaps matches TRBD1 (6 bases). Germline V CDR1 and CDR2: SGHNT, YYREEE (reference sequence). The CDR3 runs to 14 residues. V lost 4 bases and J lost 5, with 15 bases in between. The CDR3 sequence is CASSLGGAGTEAFF. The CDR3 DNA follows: TGTGCCAGCAGCCTGGGGGGCGCGGGGACTGAAGCTTTCTTT. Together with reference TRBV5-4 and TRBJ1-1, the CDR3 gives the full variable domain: ETGVTQSPTHLIKTRGQQVTLRCSSQSGHNTVSWYQQALGQGPQFIFQYYREEENGRGNFPPRFSGLQFPNYSSELNVNALELDDSALYLCASSLGGAGTEAFFGQGTRLTVV.

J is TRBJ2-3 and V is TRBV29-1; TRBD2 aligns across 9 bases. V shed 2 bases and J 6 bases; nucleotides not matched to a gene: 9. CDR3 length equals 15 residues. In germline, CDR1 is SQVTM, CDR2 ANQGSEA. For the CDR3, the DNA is TGCAGCGTTGAAACGCGGGGGGGCAAGGGGGATACGCAGTATTTT. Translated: CSVETRGGKGDTQYF.

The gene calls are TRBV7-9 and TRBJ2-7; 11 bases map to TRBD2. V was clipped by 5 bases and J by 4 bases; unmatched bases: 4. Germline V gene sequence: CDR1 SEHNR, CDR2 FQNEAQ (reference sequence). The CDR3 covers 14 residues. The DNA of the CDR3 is TGTGCCAGCAGCGCCCGGACTAGCGGGTACGAGCAGTACTTC. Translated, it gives CASSARTSGYEQYF.

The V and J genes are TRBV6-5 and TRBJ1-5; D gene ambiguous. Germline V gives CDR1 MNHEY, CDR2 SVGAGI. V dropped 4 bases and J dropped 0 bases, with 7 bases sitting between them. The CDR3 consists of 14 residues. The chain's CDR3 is CASSLSRSNQPQHF. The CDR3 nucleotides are TGTGCCAGCAGTTTATCTCGTAGCAATCAGCCCCAGCATTTT.

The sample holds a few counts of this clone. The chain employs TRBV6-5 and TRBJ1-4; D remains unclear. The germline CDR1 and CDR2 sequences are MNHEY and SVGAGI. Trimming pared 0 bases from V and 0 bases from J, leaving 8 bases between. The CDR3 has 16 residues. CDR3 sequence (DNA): TGTGCCAGCAGTTACTCACACCCAGCAACTAATGAAAAACTGTTTTTT. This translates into CASSYSHPATNEKLFF.

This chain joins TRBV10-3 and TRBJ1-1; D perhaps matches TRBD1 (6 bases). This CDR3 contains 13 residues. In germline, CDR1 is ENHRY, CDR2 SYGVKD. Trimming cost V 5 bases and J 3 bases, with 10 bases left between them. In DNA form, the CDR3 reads TGTGCCATCAGTAGGGGGTCCGACACTGAAGCTTTCTTT. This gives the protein CAISRGSDTEAFF.

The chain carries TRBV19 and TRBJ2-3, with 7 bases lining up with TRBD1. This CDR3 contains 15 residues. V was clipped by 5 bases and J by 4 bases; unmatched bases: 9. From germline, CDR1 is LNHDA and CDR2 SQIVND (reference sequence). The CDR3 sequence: CASSPNRGFADTQYF. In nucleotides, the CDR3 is TGTGCCAGTAGTCCGAACAGGGGTTTCGCAGATACGCAGTATTTT.

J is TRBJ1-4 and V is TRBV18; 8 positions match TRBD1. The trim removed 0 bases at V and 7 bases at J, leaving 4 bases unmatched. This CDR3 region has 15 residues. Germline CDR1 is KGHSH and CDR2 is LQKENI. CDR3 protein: CASSPPDTGGEKLFF. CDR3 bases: TGTGCCAGCTCACCACCGGACACAGGGGGTGAAAAACTGTTTTTT.

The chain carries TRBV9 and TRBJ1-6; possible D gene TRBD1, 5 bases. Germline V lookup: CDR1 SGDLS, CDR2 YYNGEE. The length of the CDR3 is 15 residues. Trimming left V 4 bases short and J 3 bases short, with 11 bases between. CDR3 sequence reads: CASSTGGNYNSPLHF. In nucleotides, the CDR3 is TGTGCCAGCAGCACCGGGGGGAACTATAATTCACCCCTCCACTTT.

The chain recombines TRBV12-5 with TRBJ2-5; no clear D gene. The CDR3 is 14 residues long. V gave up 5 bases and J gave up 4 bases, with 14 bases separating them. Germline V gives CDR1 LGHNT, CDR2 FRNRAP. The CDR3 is CASGPGLDLETQYF. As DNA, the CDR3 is TGTGCTAGTGGTCCAGGCTTAGACCTAGAGACCCAGTACTTC.